This entry concerns a single T cell receptor beta chain. The clone's antigen remains unknown. Base qualities are not provided; no much larger clone lies one nucleotide away. Library prep was done by the immunoSEQ multiplex PCR assay. A mixture of 60 forward primers for TCR Vbeta segments and 13 reverse primers for TCR Jbeta segments was used in the multiplex PCR. The CDR3 region of rearranged TCR beta genes was amplified from genomic DNA with a multiplex PCR assay. The amplified TCR beta libraries were sequenced on the Illumina HiSeq System as 87-base-pair reads. In the original analysis: A later analysis counted some 74 million unique TCR beta chains across the 650 to 700 repertoires, and roughly 10 million of these chains were shared by at least two donors. To remove PCR and sequencing errors, raw reads were error-corrected and collapsed into unique sequences using a nearest-neighbor algorithm that merged closely related sequences. To assign V, D and J gene segments, CDR3 sequences were aligned to IMGT reference sequences. For a sequence to be retained, a match of at least six nucleotides to both a V gene segment and a J gene segment was required. Rearrangements were classified as productive when the CDR3 lacked stop codons and remained in frame with V and J, and all other rearrangements were classified as non-productive. CDR3 was defined by IMGT convention, running from the second conserved V-encoded cysteine to the conserved J-encoded phenylalanine. The earlier analysis of around 640 of the donors excluded sequences that lacked an unambiguous match to a single V gene segment. In an earlier analysis of more than 500 of the donors, a V segment was called functional when productive rearrangements were above 56.7%, and segregating when the standard deviation between donors exceeded 5%. To diagnose cytomegalovirus status from the catalog of TCR beta chain sequences, a statistical classification framework was built. V and J gene assignment, in a later analysis, came from comparing TCR nucleotide sequences with IMGT/GENE-DB human TR gene sequences. A later analysis assigned CDR3 sequences and most-parsimonious VDJ recombination scenarios with the TCRdist pipeline. A later analysis defined each TCR beta chain by its CDR3 amino acid sequence plus V-gene family, and excluded reads lacking a unique V-gene family. In a later analysis, 450 to 600 highly shared, low-generation-probability nucleotide sequences were removed to address suspected cross-contamination and a sequencing artifact. A later analysis calculated a clonal expansion index for each public chain from normalized within-repertoire ranks of inferred template counts. In a later analysis, generation probabilities were computed with a VDJ recombination model fitted to out-of-frame rearrangements, and the resulting probabilities were checked against IGoR. A later analysis scored TCR-TCR, TCR-HLA and TCR-CMV co-occurrence with hypergeometric tests, applying a repertoire-size bias correction to TCR pairs. To estimate false discovery rates, a later analysis permuted the HLA or CMV assignments 20 times. In a later analysis, co-occurring TCRs were grouped with DBSCAN, and TCRdist sequence similarity was added when clustering was performed within HLA-allele-positive subsets. Co-occurrence clustering excluded repertoires with fewer than 30,000 or more than 120,000 public chains, plus five with anomalous nucleotide sharing. The immuneACCESS repertoire file appears here via TCRdb, limited to in-frame rearrangements. These files lack a portion of the clones; in checked studies, under half of the deficit traces to unresolved V genes, and the cause of the others is not known. That table supplies the V and J calls and clone size; D and trimming were determined from the DNA. Within this sample are about 57,000 clones, with around 70% of them counted one time only. About 9.7% of the sample lies in the top ten.

This record comes from a study of cytomegalovirus exposure and HLA in healthy donors (TCRdb year 2017). Looking at the study overall: An earlier analysis of approximately 640 of the donors reported roughly 300 Gb of sequence data and approximately 110 million unique TCR beta sequences from about 200 million T cells. Roughly 300 gigabases of sequencing data and approximately 93 million unique TCR sequences were included in an early release covering around 650 HLA-typed donors. Of the roughly 390 genotyped donors, 65% to 90% fell in the genetic ancestry cluster associated with self-reported Caucasian donors. The aim of the study was to test whether cataloging public T cell receptors could identify signatures of past pathogen exposure. The T cell repertoires of under 700 subjects were profiled by immunosequencing and related to cytomegalovirus serostatus. Besides the first cohort of roughly 700 subjects, a separate validation cohort made up of roughly 120 different subjects was used. The study combined high-throughput TCR immunosequencing, statistical association of individual TCRs with disease status, and machine learning to predict cytomegalovirus infection status. In a later analysis, previously published TCR beta repertoires from 600 to 850 donors were re-analyzed and high-resolution HLA genotyping was added so that TCR occurrence patterns could be studied. In the later analysis, no new phenotypic data were used to find candidate immune exposures; instead, reliance was placed on TCR beta sequences and their occurrence across donors. To decide whether each TCR beta V gene segment behaved as functional or pseudogenic, an earlier analysis of several hundred of the donors relied on high-throughput TCR beta sequencing. Donor age, sex, ethnicity and CMV serostatus were compiled together with the repertoire data. A later genetic analysis used genome-wide SNP genotypes for about 65% of the roughly 700 donors, treating that subset as a discovery cohort. Every repertoire in the discovery cohort had been generated on one and the same sequencing platform. HLA typing included class I and class II loci at four-digit resolution. The number of typed donors differed by locus: roughly 620-640 for A, B, C, DRB1 and DQB1; roughly 510 for DQA1; 606 for DPA1; and approximately 450 for DPB1. Roughly 5 DR-DQ haplotypes were handled as single units for association and clustering, since linkage in the cohort was strong. Among 398 genotyped donors of the cohort, an average of approximately 240,000 unique TCR beta nucleotide sequences were sequenced per donor, roughly 20% of them non-productive. On the study overall, not on this receptor specifically: Presence/absence analyses assumed roughly uniform sequencing depth across donors, an assumption that may not hold. A further reported finding was that TCR beta sequences accurately predicted the HLA-A and HLA-B alleles for most subjects in the first cohort. A later genetic analysis associated a missense DCLRE1C variant with V-gene and J-gene trimming of TCR beta chains, and an independent cohort replicated the association. Linkage disequilibrium might explain the correlated functional status among segregating V segments, but an unknown experimental factor could not be ruled out. In vitro tests confirmed that three of the cytomegalovirus-associated TCR beta chains recognize cytomegalovirus antigens. In a later analysis, HLA-associated TCR beta chains showed more clonal expansion and lower generation probabilities than non-associated chains that were equally common. A later analysis associated about 17,000 TCR beta sequences with specific HLA alleles at a false discovery rate of 0.05. It was suggested by the authors that the approach could potentially be generalized to other disease states and immunological phenotypes. In a later analysis, several top co-occurrence clusters were reported to appear linked to parvovirus B19, influenza, CMV and Epstein-Barr virus. In a later analysis, the rate of TCR association differed among HLA loci, with DRB1 alleles having the most associated TCRs and HLA-C alleles having the fewest. The earlier analysis of approximately 540 of the donors excluded about 16 rarely observed V segments, including chromosome 9 orphons, because counts were too low. Most TCR sequences were observed very rarely across donors, whereas some public TCRs were present in many individuals. A cluster of highly shared sequence variants was judged likely to be a technical artifact of the sequencing pipeline. A later analysis found that most CMV-associated TCR beta chains appeared HLA-restricted, with HLA associations seemingly driven largely by CMV exposure. A later genetic analysis reported fewer N-insertions in productive TCRs among donors in an Asian-associated ancestry cluster than the approximately 700-donor mean. In this cohort, only TCR beta chains were sequenced, and detectable features were limited by the absence of alpha or paired-chain data. For the cohort, immune exposure information was limited to CMV serostatus. Assigning TCR associations to individual alleles was difficult when HLA alleles, especially DR and DQ, strongly co-occurred. In an earlier analysis of fewer than 750 of the donors, most TCR beta V segments were observed in productive rearrangements about 87% or about 30% of the time, broadly matching IMGT annotations. Some IMGT-functional V segments, including TRBV6-2 and TRBV6-3, could not be distinguished by the 87-base-pair reads and were therefore excluded. In the study, roughly 160 TCR beta chains were listed as associated with cytomegalovirus. The classifier was reported to diagnose cytomegalovirus status with high specificity and sensitivity in both the original and validation cohorts. HLA typing was unavailable for some donors at each locus, so association tests used only the typed subset.

The CDR3 starts with the cysteine, ends with the phenylalanine, and has 16 residues. The CDR3 DNA has 48 bases and is translated from base 1. Between the V and J ends, shortened by 0 bases and 0 bases respectively, the junction contains 10 bases. The germline V gene encodes CDR1 SGHNT and CDR2 YYREEE (reference sequence). In total, more than 500 healthy bone marrow donors made up the cohort. Cohort members were all nominally healthy when sampled, although unrecorded immune exposures were likely present. The donor was CMV seronegative and belonged to the group of around 400 seronegative cohort members. Every donor gave a peripheral blood sample, and the peripheral blood mononuclear cells from that sample were used for TCR beta sequencing. The Qiagen DNeasy Blood Extraction Kit was used to extract genomic DNA from the blood cell samples.

The TCR comes from a woman aged 45 to 65 in good health and CMV-seronegative. Sequences were obtained from PBMCs. The rearrangement combines TRBV5-4 with TRBJ2-1; TRBD1 is possibly the D segment (5 matching bases). The DNA reads as follows: TGTGCCAGCAGCTTGGCAGGGCGAGGCTCCTACAATGAGCAGTTCTTC. Its protein reads: CASSLAGRGSYNEQFF.